This T cell receptor (beta chain) was retrieved from a study of blood T cell repertoires in COVID-19. Turning to the study itself: Spain, Italy and the United States supplied samples that represented acute and convalescent COVID-19. Sample material is recorded as cDNA or gDNA derived from T cells, B-cell-depleted T cells, or PBMCs.

Original analysis: Estimation of nucleated cell counts relied on the amplification of reference gene primers. Data came from immunoSEQ multiplex PCR; TCRdb stores just in-frame clones and leaves some out. The V and J calls and clone size were taken over from that table, and D and trimming were inferred from the DNA. The table includes roughly 64,000 clones, more than 75% detected once. With 2 bases clipped from V and 6 bases from J, the junction kept 12 bases outside the gene matches. CDR3 length equals 16 residues. Germline V CDR1 and CDR2: SGHTA, FQGTGA. This receptor was taken from a man between 60 and 70 years old with COVID-19, enrolled during active disease. The genes are TRBV7-3 and TRBJ2-7; 8 bases align to TRBD1. Sequencing used peripheral blood. The CDR3 region is CASSLLRQGKSTEQYF. The CDR3 DNA reads TGTGCCAGCAGCTTATTACGACAGGGGAAAAGTACCGAGCAGTACTTC.